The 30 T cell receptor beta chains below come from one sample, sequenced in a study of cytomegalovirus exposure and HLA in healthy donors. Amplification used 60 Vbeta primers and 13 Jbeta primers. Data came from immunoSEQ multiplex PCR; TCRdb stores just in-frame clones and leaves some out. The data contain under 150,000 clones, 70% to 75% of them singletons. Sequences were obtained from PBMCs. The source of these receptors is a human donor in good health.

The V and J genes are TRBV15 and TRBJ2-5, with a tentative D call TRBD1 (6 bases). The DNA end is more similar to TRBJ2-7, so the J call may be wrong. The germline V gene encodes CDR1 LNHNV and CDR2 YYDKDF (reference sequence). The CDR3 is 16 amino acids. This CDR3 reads CATSRGRGRGLYEQYF. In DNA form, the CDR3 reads TGTGCCACCAGCAGAGGCCGGGGCAGGGGTTTGTACGAGCAGTACTTC.

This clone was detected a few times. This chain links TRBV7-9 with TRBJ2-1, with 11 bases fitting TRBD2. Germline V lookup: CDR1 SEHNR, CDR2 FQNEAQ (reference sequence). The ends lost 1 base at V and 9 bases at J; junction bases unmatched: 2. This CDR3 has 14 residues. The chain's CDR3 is CASSLDLAGGEQFF. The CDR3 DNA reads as TGTGCCAGCAGCTTAGATCTAGCGGGAGGTGAGCAGTTCTTC.

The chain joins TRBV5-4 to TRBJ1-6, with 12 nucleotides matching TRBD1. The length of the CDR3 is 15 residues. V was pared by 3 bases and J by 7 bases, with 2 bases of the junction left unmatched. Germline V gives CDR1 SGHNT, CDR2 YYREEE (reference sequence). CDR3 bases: TGTGCCAGCAGCTGGGGGACAGGGGGCAATTCACCCCTCCACTTT. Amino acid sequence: CASSWGTGGNSPLHF.

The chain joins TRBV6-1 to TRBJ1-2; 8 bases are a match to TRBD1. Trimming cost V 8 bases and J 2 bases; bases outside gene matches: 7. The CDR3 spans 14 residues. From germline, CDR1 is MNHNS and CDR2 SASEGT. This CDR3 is CASRGQGTNYGYTF. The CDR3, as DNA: TGTGCCAGCCGAGGACAGGGAACAAACTATGGCTACACCTTC.

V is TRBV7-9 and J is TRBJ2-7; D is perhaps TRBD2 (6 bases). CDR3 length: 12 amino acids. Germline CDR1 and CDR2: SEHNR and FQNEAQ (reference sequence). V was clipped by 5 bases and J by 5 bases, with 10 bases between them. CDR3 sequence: CASSRGEDEQYF. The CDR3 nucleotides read TGTGCCAGCAGCCGCGGGGAGGACGAGCAGTACTTC.

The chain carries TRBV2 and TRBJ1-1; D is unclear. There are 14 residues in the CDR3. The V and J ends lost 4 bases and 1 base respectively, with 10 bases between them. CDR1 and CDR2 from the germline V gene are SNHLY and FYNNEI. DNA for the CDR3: TGTGCCAGCAGTGTCTATCAGGAGAACACTGAAGCTTTCTTT. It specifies CASSVYQENTEAFF.

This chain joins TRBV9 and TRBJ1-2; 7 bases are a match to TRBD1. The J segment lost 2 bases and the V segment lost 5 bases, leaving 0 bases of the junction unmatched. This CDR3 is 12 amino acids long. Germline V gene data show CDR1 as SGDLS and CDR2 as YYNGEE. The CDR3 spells CASRTGNYGYTF. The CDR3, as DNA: TGTGCCAGCAGGACAGGGAACTATGGCTACACCTTC.

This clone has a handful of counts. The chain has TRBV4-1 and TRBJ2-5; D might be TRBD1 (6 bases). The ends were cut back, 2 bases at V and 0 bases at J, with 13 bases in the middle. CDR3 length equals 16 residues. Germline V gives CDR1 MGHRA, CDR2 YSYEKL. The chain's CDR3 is CASSQSRRDNQETQYF. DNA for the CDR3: TGCGCCAGCAGCCAAAGTCGCCGGGACAACCAAGAGACCCAGTACTTC.

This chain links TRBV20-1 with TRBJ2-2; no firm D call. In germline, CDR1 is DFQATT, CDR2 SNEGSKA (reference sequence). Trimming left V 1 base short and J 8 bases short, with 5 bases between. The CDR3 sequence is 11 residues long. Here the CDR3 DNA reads TGCAGTGCTAGAGGGGCAGGGGAGCTGTTTTTT. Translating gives CSARGAGELFF.

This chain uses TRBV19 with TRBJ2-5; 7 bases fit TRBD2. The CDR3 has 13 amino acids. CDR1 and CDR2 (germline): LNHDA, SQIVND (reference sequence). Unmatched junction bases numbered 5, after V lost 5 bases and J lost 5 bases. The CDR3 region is CASSGGGAETQYF. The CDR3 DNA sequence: TGTGCCAGTAGTGGGGGGGGAGCGGAGACCCAGTACTTC. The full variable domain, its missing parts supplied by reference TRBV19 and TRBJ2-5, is DGGITQSPKYLFRKEGQNVTLSCEQNLNHDAMYWYRQDPGQGLRLIYYSQIVNDFQKGDIAEGYSVSREKKESFPLTVTSAQKNPTAFYLCASSGGGAETQYFGPGTRLLVL.

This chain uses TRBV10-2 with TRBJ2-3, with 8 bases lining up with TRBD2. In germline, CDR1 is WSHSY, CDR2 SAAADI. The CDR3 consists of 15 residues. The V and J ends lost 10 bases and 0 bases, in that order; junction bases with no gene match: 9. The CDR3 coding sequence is TGCGCCACCTCCCAGAGCGGGGGTAGCACAGATACGCAGTATTTT. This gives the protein CATSQSGGSTDTQYF.

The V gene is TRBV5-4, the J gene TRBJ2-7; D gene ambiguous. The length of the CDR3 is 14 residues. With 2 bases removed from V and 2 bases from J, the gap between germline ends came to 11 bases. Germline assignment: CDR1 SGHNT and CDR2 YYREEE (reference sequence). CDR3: CASSFGTVPYEQYF. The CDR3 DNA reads TGTGCCAGCAGCTTTGGTACAGTTCCCTACGAGCAGTACTTC. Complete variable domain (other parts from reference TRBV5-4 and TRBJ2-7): ETGVTQSPTHLIKTRGQQVTLRCSSQSGHNTVSWYQQALGQGPQFIFQYYREEENGRGNFPPRFSGLQFPNYSSELNVNALELDDSALYLCASSFGTVPYEQYFGPGTRLTVT.

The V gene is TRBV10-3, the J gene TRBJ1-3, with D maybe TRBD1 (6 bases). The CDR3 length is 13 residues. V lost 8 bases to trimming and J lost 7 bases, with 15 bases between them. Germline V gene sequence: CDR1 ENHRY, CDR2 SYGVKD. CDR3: CAIGGRGRNTIYF. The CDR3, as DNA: TGTGCCATCGGGGGCAGGGGTAGGAACACCATATATTTT.

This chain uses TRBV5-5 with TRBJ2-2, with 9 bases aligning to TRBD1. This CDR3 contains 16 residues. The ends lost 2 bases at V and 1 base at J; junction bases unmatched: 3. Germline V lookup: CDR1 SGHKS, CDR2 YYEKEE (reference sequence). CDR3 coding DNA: TGTGCCAGCAGCTTAACAGGGGGCGGGAACACCGGGGAGCTGTTTTTT. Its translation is CASSLTGGGNTGELFF.

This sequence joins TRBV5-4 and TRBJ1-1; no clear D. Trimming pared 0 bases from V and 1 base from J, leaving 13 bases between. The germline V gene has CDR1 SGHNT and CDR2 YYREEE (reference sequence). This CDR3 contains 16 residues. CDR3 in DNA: TGTGCCAGCAGCTTGGTAGACACGCAAAAGAACACTGAAGCTTTCTTT. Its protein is CASSLVDTQKNTEAFF.

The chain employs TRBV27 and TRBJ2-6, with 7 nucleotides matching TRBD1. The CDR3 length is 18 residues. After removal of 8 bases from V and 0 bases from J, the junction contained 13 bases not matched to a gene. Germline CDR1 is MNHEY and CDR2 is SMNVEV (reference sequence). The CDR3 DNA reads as TGTGCCAGCGGATCCGCCGGGACAGCGCTCTCTGGGGCCAACGTCCTGACTTTC. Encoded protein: CASGSAGTALSGANVLTF.

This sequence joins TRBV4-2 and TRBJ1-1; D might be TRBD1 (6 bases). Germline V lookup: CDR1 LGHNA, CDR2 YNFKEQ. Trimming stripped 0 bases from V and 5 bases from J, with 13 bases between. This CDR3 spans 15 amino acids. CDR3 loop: CASSQDLGQGTEAFF. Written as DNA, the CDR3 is TGTGCCAGCAGCCAAGATTTGGGTCAGGGGACTGAAGCTTTCTTT.

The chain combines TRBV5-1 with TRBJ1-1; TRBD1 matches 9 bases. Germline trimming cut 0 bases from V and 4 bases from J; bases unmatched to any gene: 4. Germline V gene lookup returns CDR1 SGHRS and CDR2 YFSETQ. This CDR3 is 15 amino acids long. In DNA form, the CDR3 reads TGCGCCAGCAGCTTGGACAGGGGGCAAGGCACTGAAGCTTTCTTT. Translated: CASSLDRGQGTEAFF.

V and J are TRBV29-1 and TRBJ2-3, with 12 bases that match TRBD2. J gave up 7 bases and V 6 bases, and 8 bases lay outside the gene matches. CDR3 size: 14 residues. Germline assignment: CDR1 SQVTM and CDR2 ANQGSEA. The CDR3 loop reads CSVILAGGLYTQYF. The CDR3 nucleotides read TGCAGCGTGATACTAGCGGGGGGACTGTATACGCAGTATTTT.

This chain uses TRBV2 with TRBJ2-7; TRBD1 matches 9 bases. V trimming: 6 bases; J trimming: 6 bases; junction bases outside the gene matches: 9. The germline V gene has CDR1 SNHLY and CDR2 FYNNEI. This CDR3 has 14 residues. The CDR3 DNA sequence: TGTGCCAGCAGCGACGGGACAGGGAAACGCGAGCAGTACTTC. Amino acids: CASSDGTGKREQYF.

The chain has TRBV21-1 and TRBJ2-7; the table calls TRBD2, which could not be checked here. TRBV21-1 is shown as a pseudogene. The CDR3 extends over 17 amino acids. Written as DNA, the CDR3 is TGTGCCAGCAGCACCCTAAGAGTCAGCGGGAGCTCCTACGAGCAGTACTTC. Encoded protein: CASSTLRVSGSSYEQYF.

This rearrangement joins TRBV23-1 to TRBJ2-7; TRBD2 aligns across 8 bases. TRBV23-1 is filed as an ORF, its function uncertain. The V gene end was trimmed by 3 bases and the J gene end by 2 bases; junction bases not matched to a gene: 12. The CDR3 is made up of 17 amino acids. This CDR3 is CASSHPFYSGKAYEQYF. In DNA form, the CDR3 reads TGCGCCAGCAGTCACCCATTTTATAGCGGGAAAGCCTACGAGCAGTACTTC.

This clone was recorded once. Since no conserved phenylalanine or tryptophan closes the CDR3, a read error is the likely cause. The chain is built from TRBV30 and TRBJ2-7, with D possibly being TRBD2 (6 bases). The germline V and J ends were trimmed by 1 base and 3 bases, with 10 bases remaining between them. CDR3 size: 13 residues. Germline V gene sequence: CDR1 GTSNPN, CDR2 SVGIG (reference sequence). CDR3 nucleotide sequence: TGTGCCTGGAGTGACGGGGGATTCTACGAGCAGTACCTC. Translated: CAWSDGGFYEQYL.

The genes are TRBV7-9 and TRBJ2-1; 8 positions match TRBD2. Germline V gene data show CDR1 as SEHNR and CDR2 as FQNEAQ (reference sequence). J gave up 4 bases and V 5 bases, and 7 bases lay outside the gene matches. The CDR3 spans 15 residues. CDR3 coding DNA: TGTGCCAGCAGCGAAACTAGCGGATATTACAATGAGCAGTTCTTC. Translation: CASSETSGYYNEQFF.

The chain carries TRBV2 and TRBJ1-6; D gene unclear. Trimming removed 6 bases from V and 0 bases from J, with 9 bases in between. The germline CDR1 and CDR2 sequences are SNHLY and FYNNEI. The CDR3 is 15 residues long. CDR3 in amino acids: CASRGESSYNSPLHF. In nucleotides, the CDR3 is TGTGCCAGCAGAGGAGAGAGCTCCTATAATTCACCCCTCCACTTT.

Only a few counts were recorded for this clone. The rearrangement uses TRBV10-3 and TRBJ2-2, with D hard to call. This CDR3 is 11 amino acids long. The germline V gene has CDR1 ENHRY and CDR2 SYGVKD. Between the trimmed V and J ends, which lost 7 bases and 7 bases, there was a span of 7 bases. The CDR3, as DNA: TGTGCCATCACCACTTACGGGGAGCTGTTTTTT. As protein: CAITTYGELFF.

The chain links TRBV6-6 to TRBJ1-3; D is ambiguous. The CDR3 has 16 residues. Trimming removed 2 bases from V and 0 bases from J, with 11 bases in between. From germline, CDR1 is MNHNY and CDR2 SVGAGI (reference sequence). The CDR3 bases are TGTGCCAGCAGTTACGAGGGCCCTTTCTCTGGAAACACCATATATTTT. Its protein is CASSYEGPFSGNTIYF.

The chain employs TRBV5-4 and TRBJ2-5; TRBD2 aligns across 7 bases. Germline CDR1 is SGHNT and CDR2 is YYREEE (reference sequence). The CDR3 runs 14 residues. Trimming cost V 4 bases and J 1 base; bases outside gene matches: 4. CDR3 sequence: CASSRGLVQETQYF. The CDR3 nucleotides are TGTGCCAGCAGCAGAGGACTAGTCCAAGAGACCCAGTACTTC.

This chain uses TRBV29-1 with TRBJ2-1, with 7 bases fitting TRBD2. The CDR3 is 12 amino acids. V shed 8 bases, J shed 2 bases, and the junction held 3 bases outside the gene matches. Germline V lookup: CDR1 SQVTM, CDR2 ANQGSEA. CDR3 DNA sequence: TGCAGCCTTGGGGGGGCCTACAATGAGCAGTTCTTC. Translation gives CSLGGAYNEQFF.

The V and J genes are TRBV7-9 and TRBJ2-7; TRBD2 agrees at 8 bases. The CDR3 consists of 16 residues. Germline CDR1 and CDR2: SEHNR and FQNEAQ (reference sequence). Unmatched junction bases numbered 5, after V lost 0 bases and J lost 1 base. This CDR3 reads CASSLALGLGSYEQYF. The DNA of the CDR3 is TGTGCCAGCAGCTTAGCGCTGGGACTAGGTTCCTACGAGCAGTACTTC. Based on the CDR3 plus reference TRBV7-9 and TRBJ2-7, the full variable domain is DTGVSQNPRHKITKRGQNVTFRCDPISEHNRLYWYRQTLGQGPEFLTYFQNEAQLEKSRLLSDRFSAERPKGSFSTLEIQRTEQGDSAMYLCASSLALGLGSYEQYFGPGTRLTVT.